The 12 T cell receptor beta chains below all came from one sample that was sequenced in a study of T cell responses to AZD1222 COVID-19 vaccine. TCRdb keeps only in-frame clones here, not all; method: immunoSEQ multiplex PCR. Counted here are about 53,000 clones, roughly 80% occurring once; the ten biggest clones make up 25% to 30%. The input for sequencing was peripheral blood, taken on day 0 of AZD1222 vaccination. These receptor sequences come from an adult in good health.

The gene calls are TRBV14 and TRBJ1-1; 9 positions match TRBD1. Germline V gene data show CDR1 as SGHDN and CDR2 as FVKESK. This CDR3 spans 21 amino acids. J gave up 0 bases and V 0 bases, and 17 bases lay outside the gene matches. The CDR3 sequence: CASSQDGTGHLALWVNTEAFF. CDR3 sequence (DNA): TGTGCCAGCAGCCAAGATGGGACAGGGCACCTCGCCCTCTGGGTGAACACTGAAGCTTTCTTT.

V is TRBV3-1 (or the pseudogene TRBV3-2) and J is TRBJ1-1, with D maybe TRBD1 (5 bases). The CDR3 is 17 amino acids. Deletions cut 0 bases from V and 7 bases from J, with 21 bases between. Per the germline V gene, CDR1 is LGHDT and CDR2 is YNNKEL (reference sequence). The CDR3 here is CASSQDRWGRKNLEAFF. As DNA, the CDR3 is TGTGCCAGCAGCCAAGACCGGTGGGGCAGAAAAAATCTTGAAGCTTTCTTT.

This CDR3 reads CSVGTGGEQFF. The CDR3 coding sequence is TGCAGCGTTGGGACAGGGGGTGAGCAGTTCTTC. This chain connects TRBV29-1 to TRBJ2-1, with 10 bases matching TRBD1. J lost 9 bases, V lost 4 bases, and 0 bases had no gene match. This CDR3 has 11 amino acids. The germline CDR1 and CDR2 sequences are SQVTM and ANQGSEA.

This clone turned up a few times. The genes are TRBV10-3 and TRBJ2-5; no clear D. The germline CDR1 and CDR2 sequences are ENHRY and SYGVKD. The V gene lost 4 bases and the J gene lost 5 bases, with 5 bases spanning the gap. The CDR3 runs to 11 residues. CDR3 residues: CAISARETQYF. CDR3 bases: TGTGCCATCAGTGCCCGGGAGACCCAGTACTTC.

The sample holds a few counts of this clone. The V and J genes are TRBV27 and TRBJ1-6; no definite D call. CDR3 length: 13 amino acids. Germline V lookup: CDR1 MNHEY, CDR2 SMNVEV (reference sequence). Trimming stripped 6 bases from V and 1 base from J, with 4 bases between. CDR3 sequence reads: CASSPSYNSPLHF. The DNA of the CDR3 is TGTGCCAGCAGCCCGTCCTATAATTCACCCCTCCACTTT.

The chain has TRBV4-2 and TRBJ2-3, with 9 nucleotides matching TRBD2. V gave up 1 base and J gave up 4 bases; unmatched junction bases: 9. The germline CDR1 and CDR2 sequences are LGHNA and YNFKEQ. This CDR3 comprises 17 residues. The CDR3 loop is CASSQAQLAGGADTQYF. The CDR3 DNA is TGTGCCAGCAGCCAAGCCCAACTCGCGGGAGGGGCAGATACGCAGTATTTT.

The rearrangement links TRBV7-9 to TRBJ2-2; D not certain. V was trimmed by 3 bases and J by 4 bases, leaving 6 bases between them. CDR3 length: 13 amino acids. CDR1 is SEHNR and CDR2 is FQNEAQ in the germline V gene (reference sequence). CDR3 sequence: CASSFEVTGELFF. DNA of the CDR3: TGTGCCAGCAGCTTTGAGGTCACCGGGGAGCTGTTTTTT.

This chain links TRBV7-9 with TRBJ2-6, with unresolved D. With 1 base removed from V and 2 bases from J, the gap between germline ends came to 3 bases. The germline gives CDR1 SEHNR, CDR2 FQNEAQ (reference sequence). This CDR3 has 14 amino acids. The CDR3 protein is CASSLGAGANVLTF. In DNA form, the CDR3 reads TGTGCCAGCAGCTTAGGGGCTGGGGCCAACGTCCTGACTTTC. The entire variable domain, with the rest obtained from reference TRBV7-9 and TRBJ2-6, is as follows: DTGVSQNPRHKITKRGQNVTFRCDPISEHNRLYWYRQTLGQGPEFLTYFQNEAQLEKSRLLSDRFSAERPKGSFSTLEIQRTEQGDSAMYLCASSLGAGANVLTFGAGSRLTVL.

This clone turned up a few times. V and J are TRBV11-3 and TRBJ2-2, with TRBD1 identical over 8 bases. The ends lost 5 bases at V and 4 bases at J; junction bases unmatched: 6. The CDR3 covers 15 residues. Per germline, CDR1 SGHNT and CDR2 YENEEA. This CDR3 reads CASSPDRGPTGELFF. The CDR3 bases are TGTGCCAGCAGCCCCGACAGGGGTCCCACCGGGGAGCTGTTTTTT.

The rearrangement links TRBV6-4 to TRBJ2-1; no reliable D call. The CDR3 length is 15 residues. Looked up from germline, CDR1 is MRHNA and CDR2 is SNTAGT. V lost 0 bases and J lost 9, with 15 bases in between. The CDR3 region has the DNA TGTGCCAGCAGTGACTCGGCCGACAATTCCGCTGAGCAGTTCTTC. This translates into CASSDSADNSAEQFF.

The rearrangement uses TRBV2 and TRBJ2-7, with D perhaps matching TRBD1 (5 bases). The germline V and J ends were trimmed by 0 bases and 4 bases, with 7 bases remaining between them. Germline assignment: CDR1 SNHLY and CDR2 FYNNEI. The CDR3 spans 13 residues. In nucleotides, the CDR3 is TGTGCCAGCAGTGAAGCCCAGGGTTACGAGCAGTACTTC. This translates into CASSEAQGYEQYF.

This chain uses TRBV7-2 with TRBJ2-4; 9 bases are a match to TRBD2. With 1 base clipped from V and 8 bases from J, the junction kept 6 bases outside the gene matches. The V gene's germline CDR1 is SGHTA and CDR2 FQGNSA. CDR3 length: 15 amino acids. The CDR3 nucleotides are TGTGCCAGCAGCTTAGGAGGTAGCGGGAGTGACATTCAGTACTTC. This gives the protein CASSLGGSGSDIQYF.